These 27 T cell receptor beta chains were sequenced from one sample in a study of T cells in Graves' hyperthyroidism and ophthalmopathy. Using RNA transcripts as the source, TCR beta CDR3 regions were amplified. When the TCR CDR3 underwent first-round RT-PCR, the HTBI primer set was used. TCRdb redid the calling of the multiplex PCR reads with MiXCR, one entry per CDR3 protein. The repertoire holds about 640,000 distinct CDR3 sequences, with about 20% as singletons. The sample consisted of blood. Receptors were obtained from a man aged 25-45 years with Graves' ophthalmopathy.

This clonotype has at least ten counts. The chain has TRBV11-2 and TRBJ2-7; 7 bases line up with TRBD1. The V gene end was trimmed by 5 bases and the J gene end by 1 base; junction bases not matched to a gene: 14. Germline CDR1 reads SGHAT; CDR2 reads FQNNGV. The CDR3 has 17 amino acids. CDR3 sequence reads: CASSPIRGLSHSYEQYF. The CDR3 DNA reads TGTGCCAGCAGCCCGATTAGGGGGCTGTCCCATTCCTACGAGCAGTACTTC. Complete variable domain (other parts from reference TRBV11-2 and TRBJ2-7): EAGVAQSPRYKIIEKRQSVAFWCNPISGHATLYWYQQILGQGPKLLIQFQNNGVVDDSQLPKDRFSAERLKGVDSTLKIQPAKLEDSAVYLCASSPIRGLSHSYEQYFGPGTRLTVT.

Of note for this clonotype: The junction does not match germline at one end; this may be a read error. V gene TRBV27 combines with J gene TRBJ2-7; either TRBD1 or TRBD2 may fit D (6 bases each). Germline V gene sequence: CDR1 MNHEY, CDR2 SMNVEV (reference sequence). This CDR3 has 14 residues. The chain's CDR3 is CGSSSGTLAYEQYF. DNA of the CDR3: TGTGGCAGCAGCTCCGGGACACTAGCTTACGAGCAGTACTTC.

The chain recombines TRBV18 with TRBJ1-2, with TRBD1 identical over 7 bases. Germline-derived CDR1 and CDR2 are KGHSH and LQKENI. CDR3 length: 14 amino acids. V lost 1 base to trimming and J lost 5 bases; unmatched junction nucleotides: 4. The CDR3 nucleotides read TGTGCCAGCTCACCACGTCAGGGGGAGTATGGCTACACCTTC. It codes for CASSPRQGEYGYTF.

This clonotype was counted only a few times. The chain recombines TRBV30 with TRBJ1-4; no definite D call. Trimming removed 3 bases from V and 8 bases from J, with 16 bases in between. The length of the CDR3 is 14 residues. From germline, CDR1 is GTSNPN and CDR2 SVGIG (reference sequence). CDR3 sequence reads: CAWRGTAGTEKLFF. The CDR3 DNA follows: TGTGCCTGGAGGGGCACGGCGGGCACAGAAAAACTGTTTTTT.

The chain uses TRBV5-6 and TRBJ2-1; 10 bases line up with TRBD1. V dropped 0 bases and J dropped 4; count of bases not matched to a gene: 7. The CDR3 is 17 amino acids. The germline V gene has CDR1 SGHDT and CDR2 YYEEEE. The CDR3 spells CASSLAPGTGAYNEQFF. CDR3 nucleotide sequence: TGTGCCAGCAGCTTGGCCCCCGGGACAGGGGCATACAATGAGCAGTTCTTC. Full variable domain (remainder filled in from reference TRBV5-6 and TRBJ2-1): DAGVTQSPTHLIKTRGQQVTLRCSPKSGHDTVSWYQQALGQGPQFIFQYYEEEERQRGNFPDRFSGHQFPNYSSELNVNALLLGDSALYLCASSLAPGTGAYNEQFFGPGTRLTVL.

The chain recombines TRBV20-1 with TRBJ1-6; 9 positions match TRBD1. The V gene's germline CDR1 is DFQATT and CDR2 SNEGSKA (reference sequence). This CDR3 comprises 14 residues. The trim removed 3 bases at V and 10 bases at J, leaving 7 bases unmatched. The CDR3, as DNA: TGCAGTGCTAGCCCGGGACAGGGCGGGTCACCCCTCCACTTT. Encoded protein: CSASPGQGGSPLHF.

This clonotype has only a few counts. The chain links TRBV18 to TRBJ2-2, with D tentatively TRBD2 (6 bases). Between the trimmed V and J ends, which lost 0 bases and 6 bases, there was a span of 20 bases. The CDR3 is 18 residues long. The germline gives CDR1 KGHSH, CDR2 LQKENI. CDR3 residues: CASSPPISGARGAGELFF. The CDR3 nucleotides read TGTGCCAGCTCACCACCGATTAGCGGAGCGAGAGGCGCCGGGGAGCTGTTTTTT.

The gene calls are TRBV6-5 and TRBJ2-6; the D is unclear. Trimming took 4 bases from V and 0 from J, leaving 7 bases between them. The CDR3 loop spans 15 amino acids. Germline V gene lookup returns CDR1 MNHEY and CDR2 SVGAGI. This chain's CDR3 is CASSFKNSGANVLTF. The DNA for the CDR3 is TGTGCCAGCAGTTTCAAAAACTCTGGGGCCAACGTCCTGACTTTC.

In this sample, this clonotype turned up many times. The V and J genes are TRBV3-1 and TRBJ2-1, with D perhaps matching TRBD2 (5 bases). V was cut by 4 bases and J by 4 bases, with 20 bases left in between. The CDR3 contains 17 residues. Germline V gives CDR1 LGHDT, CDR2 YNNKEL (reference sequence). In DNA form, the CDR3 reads TGTGCCAGCAGCCCCGAACTAGGCTCAAGGAAGTACAATGAGCAGTTCTTC. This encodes CASSPELGSRKYNEQFF.

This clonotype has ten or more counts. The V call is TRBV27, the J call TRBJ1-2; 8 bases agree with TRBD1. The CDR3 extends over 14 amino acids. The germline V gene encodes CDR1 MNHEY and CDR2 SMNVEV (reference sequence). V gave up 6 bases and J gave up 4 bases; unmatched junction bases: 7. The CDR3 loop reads CASRPDRGSYGYTF. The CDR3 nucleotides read TGTGCCAGCAGGCCTGACAGGGGCTCCTATGGCTACACCTTC.

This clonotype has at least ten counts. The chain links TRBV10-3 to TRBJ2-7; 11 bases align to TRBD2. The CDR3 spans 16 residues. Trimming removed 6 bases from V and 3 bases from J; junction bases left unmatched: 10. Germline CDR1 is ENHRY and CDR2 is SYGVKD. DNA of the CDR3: TGTGCCATCAGGTCGGGGGGGACTAGCGGCCTCTACGAGCAGTACTTC. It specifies CAIRSGGTSGLYEQYF.

This CDR3 is CASSEFPGLAVEQYF. CDR3 DNA sequence: TGCGCCAGCAGTGAGTTCCCGGGACTAGCGGTCGAGCAGTACTTC. The chain combines TRBV10-2 with TRBJ2-7; 11 bases line up with TRBD2. With V trimmed by 1 base and J by 6 bases, 5 bases remained unmatched. Germline CDR1 reads WSHSY; CDR2 reads SAAADI. The CDR3 length is 15 residues.

The CDR3 DNA is TGCAGTGCTAGTGACTCCACAGATACGCAGTATTTT. As protein: CSASDSTDTQYF. V and J are TRBV20-1 and TRBJ2-3; D gene uncertain. Germline V CDR1 and CDR2: DFQATT, SNEGSKA (reference sequence). This CDR3 region has 12 residues. V was cut by 3 bases and J by 2 bases, with 6 bases left in between.

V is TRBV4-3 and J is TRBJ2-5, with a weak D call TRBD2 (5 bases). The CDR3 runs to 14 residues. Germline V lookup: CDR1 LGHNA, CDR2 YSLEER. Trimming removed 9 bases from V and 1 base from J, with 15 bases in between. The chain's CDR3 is CASARGRSQETQYF. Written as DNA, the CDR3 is TGCGCCAGTGCGAGAGGGAGAAGCCAAGAGACCCAGTACTTC.

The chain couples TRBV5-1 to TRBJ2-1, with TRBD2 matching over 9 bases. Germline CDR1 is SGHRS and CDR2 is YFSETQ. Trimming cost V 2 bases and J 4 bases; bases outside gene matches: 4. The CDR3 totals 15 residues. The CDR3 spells CASSFVAGEYNEQFF. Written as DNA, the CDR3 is TGCGCCAGCAGCTTTGTAGCGGGAGAGTACAATGAGCAGTTCTTC.

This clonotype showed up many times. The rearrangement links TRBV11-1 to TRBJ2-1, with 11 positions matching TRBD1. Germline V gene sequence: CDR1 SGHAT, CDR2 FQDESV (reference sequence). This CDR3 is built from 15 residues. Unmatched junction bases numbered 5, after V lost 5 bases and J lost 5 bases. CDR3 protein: CASSDGQGANNEQFF. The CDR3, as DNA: TGTGCCAGCAGCGACGGACAGGGGGCAAACAATGAGCAGTTCTTC.

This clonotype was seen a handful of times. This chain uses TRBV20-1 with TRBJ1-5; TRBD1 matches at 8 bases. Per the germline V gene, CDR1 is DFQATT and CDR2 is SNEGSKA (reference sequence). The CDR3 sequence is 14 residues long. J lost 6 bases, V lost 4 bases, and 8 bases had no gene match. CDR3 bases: TGCAGTGCTACAGGGGGCGAGGGGGCTCAGCCCCAGCATTTT. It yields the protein CSATGGEGAQPQHF.

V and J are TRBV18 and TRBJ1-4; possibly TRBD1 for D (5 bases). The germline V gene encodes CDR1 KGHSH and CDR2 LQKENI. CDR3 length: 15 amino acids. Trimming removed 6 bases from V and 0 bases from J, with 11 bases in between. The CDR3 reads CASSEYRTTNEKLFF. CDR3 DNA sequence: TGTGCCAGCTCGGAGTACAGGACAACTAATGAAAAACTGTTTTTT.

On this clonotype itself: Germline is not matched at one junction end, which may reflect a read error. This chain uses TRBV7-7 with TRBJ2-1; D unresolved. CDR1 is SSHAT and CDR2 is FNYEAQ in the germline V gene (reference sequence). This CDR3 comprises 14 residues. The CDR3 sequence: CASSAEFGEDEQFF. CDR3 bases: TGTGCTAGCAGCGCCGAATTTGGGGAAGATGAGCAGTTCTTC.

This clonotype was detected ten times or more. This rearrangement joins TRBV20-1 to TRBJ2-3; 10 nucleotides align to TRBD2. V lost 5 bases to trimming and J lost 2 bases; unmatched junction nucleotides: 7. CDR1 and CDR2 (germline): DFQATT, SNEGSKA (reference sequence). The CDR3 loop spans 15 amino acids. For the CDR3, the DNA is TGCAGTGCTCAAAGAGCGGGAGGGACCACAGATACGCAGTATTTT. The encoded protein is CSAQRAGGTTDTQYF.

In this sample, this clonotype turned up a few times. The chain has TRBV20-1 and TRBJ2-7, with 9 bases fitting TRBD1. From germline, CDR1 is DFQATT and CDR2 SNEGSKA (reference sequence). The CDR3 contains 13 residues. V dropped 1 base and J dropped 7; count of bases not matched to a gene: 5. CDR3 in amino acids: CSARGTGDWEQYF. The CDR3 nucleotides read TGCAGTGCTAGAGGGACAGGGGACTGGGAGCAGTACTTC.

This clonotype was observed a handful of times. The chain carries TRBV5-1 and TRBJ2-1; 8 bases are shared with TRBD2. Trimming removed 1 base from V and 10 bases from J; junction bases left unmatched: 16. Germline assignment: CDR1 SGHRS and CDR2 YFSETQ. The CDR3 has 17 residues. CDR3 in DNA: TGCGCCAGCAGCTTGTCCTTGGGACTAGTTAGGGGAAGGGAGCAGTTCTTC. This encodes CASSLSLGLVRGREQFF.

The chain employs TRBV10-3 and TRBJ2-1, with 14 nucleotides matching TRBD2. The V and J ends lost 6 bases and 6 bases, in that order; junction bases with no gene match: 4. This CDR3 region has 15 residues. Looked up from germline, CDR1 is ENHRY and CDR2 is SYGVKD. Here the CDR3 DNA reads TGTGCCATCAGAGGGACTAGCGGGAGTTTCAATGAGCAGTTCTTC. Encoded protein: CAIRGTSGSFNEQFF.

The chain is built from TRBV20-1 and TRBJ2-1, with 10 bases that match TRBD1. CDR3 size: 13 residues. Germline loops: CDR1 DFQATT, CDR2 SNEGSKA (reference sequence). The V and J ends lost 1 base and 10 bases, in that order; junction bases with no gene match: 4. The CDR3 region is CSARGQGAGEQFF. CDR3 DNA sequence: TGCAGTGCTAGAGGACAGGGGGCGGGGGAGCAGTTCTTC.

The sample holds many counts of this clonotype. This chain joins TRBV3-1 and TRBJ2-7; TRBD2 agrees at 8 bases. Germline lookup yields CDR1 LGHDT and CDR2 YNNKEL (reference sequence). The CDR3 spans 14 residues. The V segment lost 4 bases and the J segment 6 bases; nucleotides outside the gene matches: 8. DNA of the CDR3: TGTGCCAGCAGCCTCCGTAGCGGGACGGGCGAGCAGTACTTC. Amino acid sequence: CASSLRSGTGEQYF.

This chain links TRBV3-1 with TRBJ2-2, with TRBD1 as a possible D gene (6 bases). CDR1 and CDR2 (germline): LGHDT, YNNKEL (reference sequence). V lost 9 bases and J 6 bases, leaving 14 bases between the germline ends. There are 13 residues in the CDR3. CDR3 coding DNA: TGTGCCAGTTACAACAGGGTGGCCGGGGAGCTGTTTTTT. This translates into CASYNRVAGELFF.

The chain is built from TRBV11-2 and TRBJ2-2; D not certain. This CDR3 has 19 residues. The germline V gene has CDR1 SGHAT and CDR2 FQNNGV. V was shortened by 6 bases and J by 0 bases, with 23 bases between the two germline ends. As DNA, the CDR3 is TGTGCCAGCAGTTCTACCAGTAATCGCACGCGACCGAACACCGGGGAGCTGTTTTTT. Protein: CASSSTSNRTRPNTGELFF.